This note documents a single TCR beta chain sequence. The antigen remains unidentified. The entry originates in a study of T cell clonality in common variable immunodeficiency. Regarding the study as a whole: In common variable immunodeficiency, TCR beta chains reportedly carried fewer deletions and N-nucleotide insertions. Compared with healthy controls, CVID subjects showed increased TCRbeta clonality, mostly in about a third. What drives increased CVID clonality needs T cell subpopulation sequencing.

Diagnosis required reduced IgG, IgA and/or IgM with specific antibody deficiency. Measured with immunoSEQ multiplex PCR; TCRdb has only the in-frame clones, and not every one. Observed in the sample are approximately 16,000 clones, none of them singletons. This TCR derives from a human donor with common variable immunodeficiency. Sequenced: peripheral blood mononuclear cells.

This CDR3 reads CASSLGTGGTDTQYF. CDR3 bases read: TGTGCCAGCAGCCTTGGGACAGGGGGCACAGATACG. The chain is built from TRBV11-3 and TRBJ2-3, with 10 bases aligning to TRBD1. The read ends 3 residues shy of where the CDR3 ends; the end is completed using the germline J gene. The CDR3 is made up of 15 amino acids. CDR1 SGHNT and CDR2 YENEEA come from the germline V gene. J was trimmed by 1 base and V by 5 bases; bases with no gene match: 3.